This T cell receptor (beta chain) was sequenced during a study of CDR3 diversity in severe acne. The CDR3 totals 13 residues. V was clipped by 7 bases and J by 8 bases; unmatched bases: 12. Germline loops: CDR1 SQVTM, CDR2 ANQGSEA. TCRdb re-called the PCR reads through MiXCR, storing one row per CDR3 protein. The top ten hold roughly 12% of the sample, which has 85,000 to 120,000 distinct CDR3 sequences, 51% seen once. Sequences were obtained from blood. The receptor's source is a male donor with acne. The V and J genes are TRBV29-1 and TRBJ1-2, with TRBD1 identical over 8 bases. As DNA, the CDR3 is TGCAGCGCACAAGGACAGGGATCGGAGGGCTACACCTTC. Amino acid sequence: CSAQGQGSEGYTF. The full variable domain, its missing parts supplied by reference TRBV29-1 and TRBJ1-2, is SAVISQKPSRDICQRGTSLTIQCQVDSQVTMMFWYRQQPGQSLTLIATANQGSEATYESGFVIDKFPISRPNLTFSTLTVSNMSPEDSSIYLCSAQGQGSEGYTFGSGTRLTVV.